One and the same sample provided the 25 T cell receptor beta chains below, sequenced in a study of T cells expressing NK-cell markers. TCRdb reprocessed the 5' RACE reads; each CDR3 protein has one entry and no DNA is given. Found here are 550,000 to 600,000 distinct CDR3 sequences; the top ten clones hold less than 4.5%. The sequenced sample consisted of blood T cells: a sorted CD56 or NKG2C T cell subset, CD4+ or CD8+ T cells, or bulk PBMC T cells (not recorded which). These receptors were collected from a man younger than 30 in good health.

The CDR3 loop reads CASSLEGDGKLFF. The J gene is TRBJ1-4, the V gene TRBV5-5; with no DNA, the TCRdb D assignment of TRBD1 cannot be verified. The CDR3 covers 13 residues. Germline CDR1 and CDR2: SGHKS and YYEKEE (reference sequence).

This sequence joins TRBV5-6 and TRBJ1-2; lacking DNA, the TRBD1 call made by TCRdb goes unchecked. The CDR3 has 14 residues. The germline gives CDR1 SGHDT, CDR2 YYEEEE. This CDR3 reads CASNPGENYYGYTF.

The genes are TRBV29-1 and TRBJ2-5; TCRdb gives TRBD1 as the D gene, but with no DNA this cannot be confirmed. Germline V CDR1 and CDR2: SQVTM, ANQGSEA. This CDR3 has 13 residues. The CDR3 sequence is CSVGQGSFQTQYF.

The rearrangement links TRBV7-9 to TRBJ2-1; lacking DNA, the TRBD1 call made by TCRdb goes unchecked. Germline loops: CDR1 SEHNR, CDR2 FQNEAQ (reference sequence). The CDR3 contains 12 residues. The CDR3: CASSPGSREQFF.

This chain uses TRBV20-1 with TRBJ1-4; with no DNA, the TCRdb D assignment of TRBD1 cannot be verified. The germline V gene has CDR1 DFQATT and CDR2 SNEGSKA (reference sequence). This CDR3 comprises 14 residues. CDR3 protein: CSASPGQLNEKLFF.

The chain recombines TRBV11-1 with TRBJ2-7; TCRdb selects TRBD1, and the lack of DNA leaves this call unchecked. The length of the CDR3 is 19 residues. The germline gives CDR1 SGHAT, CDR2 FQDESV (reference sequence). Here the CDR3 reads CASSFKPLWGSVLSYEQYF.

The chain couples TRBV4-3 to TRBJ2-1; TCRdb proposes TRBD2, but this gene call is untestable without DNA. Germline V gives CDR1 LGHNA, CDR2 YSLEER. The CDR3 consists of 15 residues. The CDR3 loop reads CASSPGLQHWNEQFF.

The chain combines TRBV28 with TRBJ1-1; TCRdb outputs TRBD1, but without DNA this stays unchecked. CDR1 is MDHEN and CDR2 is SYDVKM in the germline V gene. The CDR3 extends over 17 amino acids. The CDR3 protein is CASSAHHPGTGGLEAFF.

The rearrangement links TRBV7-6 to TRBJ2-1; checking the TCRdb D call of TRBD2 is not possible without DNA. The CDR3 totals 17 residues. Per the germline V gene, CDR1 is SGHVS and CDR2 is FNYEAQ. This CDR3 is CASSPTTSASSYNEQFF.

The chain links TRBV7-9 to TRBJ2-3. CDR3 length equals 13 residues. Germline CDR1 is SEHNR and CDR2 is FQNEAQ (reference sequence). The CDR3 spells CASSRDYADTQYF.

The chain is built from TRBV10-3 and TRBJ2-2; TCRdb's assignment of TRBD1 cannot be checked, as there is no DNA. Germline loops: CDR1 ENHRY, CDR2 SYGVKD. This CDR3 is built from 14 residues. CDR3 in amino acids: CAISGTAVGGELFF.

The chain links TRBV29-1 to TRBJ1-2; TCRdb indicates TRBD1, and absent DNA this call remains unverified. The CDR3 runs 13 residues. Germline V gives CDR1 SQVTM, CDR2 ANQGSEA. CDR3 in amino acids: CSVEKGGVNGYTF.

CDR3 in amino acids: CSAPKGTGGGETQYF. This chain uses TRBV20-1 with TRBJ2-5; TCRdb's D call, TRBD1, is unchecked because there is no DNA. The CDR3 runs 15 residues. CDR1 is DFQATT and CDR2 is SNEGSKA in the germline V gene (reference sequence).

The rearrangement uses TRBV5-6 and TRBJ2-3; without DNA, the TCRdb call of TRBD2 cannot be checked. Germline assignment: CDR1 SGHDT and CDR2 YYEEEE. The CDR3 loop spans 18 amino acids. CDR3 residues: CASSPGNRGSGYTDTQYF.

CDR3 residues: CASSPELLMNTEAFF. This rearrangement joins TRBV7-2 to TRBJ1-1. Germline CDR1 SGHTA, CDR2 FQGNSA. The CDR3 extends over 15 amino acids.

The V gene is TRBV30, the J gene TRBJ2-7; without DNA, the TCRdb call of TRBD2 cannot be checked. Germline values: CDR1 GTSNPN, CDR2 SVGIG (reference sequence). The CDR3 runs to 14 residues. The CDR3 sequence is CAWSIGTSGYEQYF.

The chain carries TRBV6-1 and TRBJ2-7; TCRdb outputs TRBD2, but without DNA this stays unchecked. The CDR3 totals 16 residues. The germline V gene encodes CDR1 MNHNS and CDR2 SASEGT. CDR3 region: CASRPGTSGISYEQYF.

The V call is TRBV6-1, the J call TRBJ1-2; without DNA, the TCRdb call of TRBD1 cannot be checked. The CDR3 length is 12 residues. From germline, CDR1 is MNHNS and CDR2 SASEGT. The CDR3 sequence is CASRQGGVGYTF.

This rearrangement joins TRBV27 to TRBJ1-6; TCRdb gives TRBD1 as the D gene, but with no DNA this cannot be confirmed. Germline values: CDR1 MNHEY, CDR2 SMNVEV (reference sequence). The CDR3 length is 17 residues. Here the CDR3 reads CASSLLPTGGEGSPLHF.

The CDR3: CASSRQGTTNTGELFF. The gene calls are TRBV7-2 and TRBJ2-2; TCRdb gives TRBD1 as the D gene, but with no DNA this cannot be confirmed. Germline assignment: CDR1 SGHTA and CDR2 FQGNSA. The CDR3 extends over 16 amino acids.

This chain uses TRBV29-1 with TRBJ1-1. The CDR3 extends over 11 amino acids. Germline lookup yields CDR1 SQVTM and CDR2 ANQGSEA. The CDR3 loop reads CSVADATRAFF.

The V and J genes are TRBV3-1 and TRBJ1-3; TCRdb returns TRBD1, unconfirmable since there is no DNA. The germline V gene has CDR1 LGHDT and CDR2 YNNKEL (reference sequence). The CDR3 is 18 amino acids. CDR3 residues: CASSQDLKGATSGNTIYF.

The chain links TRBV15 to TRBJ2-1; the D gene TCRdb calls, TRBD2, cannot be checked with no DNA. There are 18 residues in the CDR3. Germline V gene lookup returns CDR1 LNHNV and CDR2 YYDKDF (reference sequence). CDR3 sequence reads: CATRIGQTSGRAWNEQFF.

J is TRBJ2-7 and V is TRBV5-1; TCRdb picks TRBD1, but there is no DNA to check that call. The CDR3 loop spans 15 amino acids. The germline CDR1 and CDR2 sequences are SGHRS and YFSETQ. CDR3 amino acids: CASRIQGAGSYEQYF.

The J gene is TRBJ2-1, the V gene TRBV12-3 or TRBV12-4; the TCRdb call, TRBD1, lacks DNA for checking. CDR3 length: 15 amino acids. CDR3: CASSSRGTPWGEQFF.